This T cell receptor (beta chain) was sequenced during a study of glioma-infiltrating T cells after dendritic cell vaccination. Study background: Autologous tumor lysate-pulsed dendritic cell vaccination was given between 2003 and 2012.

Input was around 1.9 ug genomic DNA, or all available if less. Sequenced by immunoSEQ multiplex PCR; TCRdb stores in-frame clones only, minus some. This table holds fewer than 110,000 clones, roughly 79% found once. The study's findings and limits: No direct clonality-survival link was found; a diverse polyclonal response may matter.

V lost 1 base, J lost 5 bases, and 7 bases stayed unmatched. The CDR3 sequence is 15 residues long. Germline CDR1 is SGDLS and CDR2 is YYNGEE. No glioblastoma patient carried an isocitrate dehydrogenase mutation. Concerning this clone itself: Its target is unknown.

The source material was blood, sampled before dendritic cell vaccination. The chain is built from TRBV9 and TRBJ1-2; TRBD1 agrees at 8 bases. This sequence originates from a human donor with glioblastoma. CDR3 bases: TGTGCCAGCAGCGTAACCGGGACAGGCGAATATGGCTACACCTTC. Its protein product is CASSVTGTGEYGYTF.